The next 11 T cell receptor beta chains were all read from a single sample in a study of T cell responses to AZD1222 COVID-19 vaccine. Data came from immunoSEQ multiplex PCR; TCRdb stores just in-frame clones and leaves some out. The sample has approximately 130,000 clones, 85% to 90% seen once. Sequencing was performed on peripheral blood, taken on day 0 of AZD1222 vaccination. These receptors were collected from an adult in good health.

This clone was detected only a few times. CDR3 protein: CASSTDHLYNEQFF. In DNA form, the CDR3 reads TGCGCCAGCAGCACAGACCACCTTTACAATGAGCAGTTCTTC. The chain recombines TRBV5-1 with TRBJ2-1; no firm D call. This CDR3 is built from 14 residues. V lost 4 bases, J lost 4 bases, and 12 bases lay in between. CDR1 and CDR2 from the germline V gene are SGHRS and YFSETQ.

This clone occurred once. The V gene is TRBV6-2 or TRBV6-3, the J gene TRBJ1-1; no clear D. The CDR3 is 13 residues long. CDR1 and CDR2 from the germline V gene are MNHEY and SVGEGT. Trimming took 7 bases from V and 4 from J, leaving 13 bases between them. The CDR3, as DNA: TGTGCCAGCAACCCAGGACGAAGCACTGAAGCTTTCTTT. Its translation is CASNPGRSTEAFF.

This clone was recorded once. This chain's CDR3 is CASSVAAGGTGELFF. The CDR3, as DNA: TGTGCCAGCAGCGTAGCGGCGGGGGGGACCGGGGAGCTGTTTTTT. The chain joins TRBV9 to TRBJ2-2, with 9 bases matching TRBD2. The CDR3 length is 15 residues. Germline assignment: CDR1 SGDLS and CDR2 YYNGEE. Unmatched junction bases numbered 2, after V lost 0 bases and J lost 5 bases.

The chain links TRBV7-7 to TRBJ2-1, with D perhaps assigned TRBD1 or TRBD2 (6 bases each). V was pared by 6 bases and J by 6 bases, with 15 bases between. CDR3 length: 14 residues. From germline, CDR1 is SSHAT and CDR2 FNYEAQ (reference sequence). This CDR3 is CASSPGGPFNEQFF. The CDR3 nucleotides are TGTGCCAGCAGTCCCGGGGGCCCCTTCAATGAGCAGTTCTTC.

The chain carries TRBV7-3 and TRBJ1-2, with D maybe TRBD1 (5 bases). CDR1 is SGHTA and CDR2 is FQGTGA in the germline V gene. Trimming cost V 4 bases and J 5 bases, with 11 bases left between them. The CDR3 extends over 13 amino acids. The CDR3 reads CASSSDSRYGYTF. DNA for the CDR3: TGTGCCAGCAGCTCCGACAGCCGATATGGCTACACCTTC.

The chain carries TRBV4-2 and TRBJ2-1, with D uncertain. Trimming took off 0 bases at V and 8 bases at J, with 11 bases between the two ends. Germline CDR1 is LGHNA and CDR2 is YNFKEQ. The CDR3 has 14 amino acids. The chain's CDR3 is CASSQEGLVDEQFF. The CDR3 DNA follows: TGTGCCAGCAGCCAAGAAGGGCTAGTGGATGAGCAGTTCTTC.

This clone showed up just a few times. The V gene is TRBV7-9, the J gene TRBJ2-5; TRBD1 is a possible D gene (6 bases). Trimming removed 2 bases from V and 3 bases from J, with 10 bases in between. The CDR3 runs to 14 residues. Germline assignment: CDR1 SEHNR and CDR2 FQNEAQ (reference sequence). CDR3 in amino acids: CASSLLDSEETQYF. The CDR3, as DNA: TGTGCCAGCAGCTTATTGGACAGCGAAGAGACCCAGTACTTC. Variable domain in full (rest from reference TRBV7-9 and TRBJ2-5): DTGVSQNPRHKITKRGQNVTFRCDPISEHNRLYWYRQTLGQGPEFLTYFQNEAQLEKSRLLSDRFSAERPKGSFSTLEIQRTEQGDSAMYLCASSLLDSEETQYFGPGTRLLVL.

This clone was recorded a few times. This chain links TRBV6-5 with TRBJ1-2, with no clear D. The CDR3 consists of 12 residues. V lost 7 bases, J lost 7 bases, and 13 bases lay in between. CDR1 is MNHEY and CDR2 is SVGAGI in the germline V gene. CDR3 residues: CASKDGPGGYTF. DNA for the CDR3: TGTGCCAGCAAAGACGGGCCGGGTGGCTACACCTTC.

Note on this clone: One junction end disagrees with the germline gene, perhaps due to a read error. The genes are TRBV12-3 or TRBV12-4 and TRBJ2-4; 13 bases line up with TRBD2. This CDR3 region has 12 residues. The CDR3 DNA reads TGTGCCAGCAGCCTGACTAGCGGGGGGCTGGACTTC. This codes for CASSLTSGGLDF.

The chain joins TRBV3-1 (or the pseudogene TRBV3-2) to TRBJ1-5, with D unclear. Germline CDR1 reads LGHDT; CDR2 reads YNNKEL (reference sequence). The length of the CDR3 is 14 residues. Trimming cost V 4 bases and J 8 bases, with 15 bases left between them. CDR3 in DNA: TGTGCCAGCAGCCCGGACCTGGGCGGGGAGCCCCAGCATTTT. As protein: CASSPDLGGEPQHF.

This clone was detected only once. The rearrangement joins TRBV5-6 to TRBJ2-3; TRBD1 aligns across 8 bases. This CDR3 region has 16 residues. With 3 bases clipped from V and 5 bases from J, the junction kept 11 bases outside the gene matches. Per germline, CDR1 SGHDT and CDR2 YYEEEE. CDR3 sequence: CASSWRRTGSGDTQYF. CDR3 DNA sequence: TGTGCCAGCAGCTGGAGACGGACAGGGTCGGGAGATACGCAGTATTTT.